These 19 T cell receptor beta chains originate from one sample sequenced in a study of T cells in Graves' hyperthyroidism and ophthalmopathy. RNA transcripts gave rise to amplified TCR beta CDR3 regions. HTBI primers were used for first-round RT-PCR of the TCR CDR3. TCRdb re-derived calls from the multiplex PCR reads in MiXCR, one entry per CDR3 protein. This repertoire shows 550,000 to 650,000 distinct CDR3 sequences, more than 11% found once; its top ten account for more than 5%. Sequences were obtained from blood. The source is a woman in her twenties or thirties with Graves' hyperthyroidism that later progressed to Graves' ophthalmopathy.

About this clonotype itself: Mismatch with germline at one junction end may stem from a read error. The rearrangement links TRBV5-1 to TRBJ2-1; TRBD1 or TRBD2 may be the D gene (6 bases each). CDR3 length equals 15 residues. Per germline, CDR1 SGHRS and CDR2 YFSETQ. The CDR3 nucleotides read TGCGCCAGCAGCTTGGGGGGGGCAAGCTACAATGGGCAGTTCTTC. Protein sequence: CASSLGGASYNGQFF.

The chain carries TRBV12-3 or TRBV12-4 and TRBJ2-1; 13 nucleotides line up with TRBD2. The V gene end was trimmed by 5 bases and the J gene end by 3 bases; junction bases not matched to a gene: 4. The CDR3 loop spans 16 amino acids. The CDR3 loop is CASSGLAGVYYNEQFF. CDR3 nucleotides: TGTGCCAGCAGTGGACTAGCGGGAGTATACTACAATGAGCAGTTCTTC.

This chain connects TRBV2 to TRBJ2-7, with D hard to call. V lost 1 base to trimming and J lost 3 bases, with 10 bases between them. Germline V gives CDR1 SNHLY, CDR2 FYNNEI. This CDR3 comprises 14 residues. The CDR3 bases are TGTGCCAGCAGTGAAGGAAACACAGACTACGAGCAGTACTTC. As protein: CASSEGNTDYEQYF. Looking up the rest from reference TRBV2 and TRBJ2-7 gives the full variable domain: EPEVTQTPSHQVTQMGQEVILRCVPISNHLYFYWYRQILGQKVEFLVSFYNNEISEKSEIFDDQFSVERPDGSNFTLKIRSTKLEDSAMYFCASSEGNTDYEQYFGPGTRLTVT.

The chain carries TRBV6-5 and TRBJ2-2, with 10 nucleotides matching TRBD1. Germline CDR1 is MNHEY and CDR2 is SVGAGI. The V gene end was trimmed by 0 bases and the J gene end by 6 bases; junction bases not matched to a gene: 4. The CDR3 is 16 residues long. CDR3: CASSYSGQGHAGELFF. In DNA form, the CDR3 reads TGTGCCAGCAGTTACTCGGGACAGGGGCACGCCGGGGAGCTGTTTTTT.

This chain uses TRBV20-1 with TRBJ1-5; TRBD1 matches 8 bases. The CDR3 spans 13 residues. CDR1 and CDR2 from the germline V gene are DFQATT and SNEGSKA (reference sequence). The trim removed 3 bases at V and 6 bases at J, leaving 4 bases unmatched. Written as DNA, the CDR3 is TGCAGTGCTAGGTCACAGGGGGTTCAGCCCCAGCATTTT. Translating gives CSARSQGVQPQHF.

This clonotype was counted ten times or more. This chain uses TRBV28 with TRBJ1-1; 7 positions match TRBD1. The ends lost 7 bases at V and 4 bases at J; junction bases unmatched: 6. Looked up from germline, CDR1 is MDHEN and CDR2 is SYDVKM. The CDR3 totals 13 residues. The CDR3 is CASIPGQLTEAFF. DNA for the CDR3: TGTGCCAGCATCCCGGGACAGCTCACTGAAGCTTTCTTT. Using reference TRBV28 and TRBJ1-1 for the parts outside the CDR3, the full variable domain is DVKVTQSSRYLVKRTGEKVFLECVQDMDHENMFWYRQDPGLGLRLIYFSYDVKMKEKGDIPEGYSVSREKKERFSLILESASTNQTSMYLCASIPGQLTEAFFGQGTRLTVV.

This clonotype was seen repeatedly, ten times or more. J is TRBJ2-3 and V is TRBV3-1; TRBD2 matches at 9 bases. The ends lost 8 bases at V and 4 bases at J; junction bases unmatched: 7. CDR1 is LGHDT and CDR2 is YNNKEL in the germline V gene (reference sequence). This CDR3 region has 14 residues. The DNA of the CDR3 is TGTGCCAGCGTAGGAGCGGGAGGATCAGATACGCAGTATTTT. Amino acid sequence: CASVGAGGSDTQYF.

This clonotype was detected many times. CDR3 sequence: CASSLADTPIYEQYF. CDR3 DNA sequence: TGTGCCAGCAGTTTAGCGGACACACCCATTTACGAGCAGTACTTC. This chain connects TRBV28 to TRBJ2-7, with a tentative D call TRBD1 (5 bases). The V gene lost 2 bases and the J gene lost 4 bases, with 15 bases spanning the gap. CDR3 length: 15 residues. Germline V gives CDR1 MDHEN, CDR2 SYDVKM.

This clonotype showed up just a few times. The genes are TRBV14 and TRBJ1-1; D not resolved. The CDR3 runs to 12 residues. The germline CDR1 and CDR2 sequences are SGHDN and FVKESK. The ends were cut back, 3 bases at V and 4 bases at J, with 6 bases in the middle. The CDR3 is CASSQYGTEAFF. In DNA form, the CDR3 reads TGTGCCAGCAGCCAGTATGGCACTGAAGCTTTCTTT.

This clonotype was picked up many times. This sequence joins TRBV18 and TRBJ2-1, with 8 positions matching TRBD1. In germline, CDR1 is KGHSH, CDR2 LQKENI. The CDR3 consists of 15 residues. The V gene end was trimmed by 2 bases and the J gene end by 7 bases; junction bases not matched to a gene: 7. CDR3 in amino acids: CASSPRGQVGNEQFF. For the CDR3, the DNA is TGTGCCAGCTCACCAAGGGGACAGGTGGGGAATGAGCAGTTCTTC. Full variable domain (rest looked up from reference TRBV18 and TRBJ2-1): NAGVMQNPRHLVRRRGQEARLRCSPMKGHSHVYWYRQLPEEGLKFMVYLQKENIIDESGMPKERFSAEFPKEGPSILRIQQVVRGDSAAYFCASSPRGQVGNEQFFGPGTRLTVL.

This clonotype was counted many times. V usage is TRBV3-1 and J usage is TRBJ2-7; TRBD1 might be the D (5 bases). Germline CDR1 is LGHDT and CDR2 is YNNKEL (reference sequence). V was shortened by 4 bases and J by 3 bases, with 7 bases between the two germline ends. The CDR3 contains 12 residues. The chain's CDR3 is CASSRRDYEQYF. The CDR3 nucleotides are TGTGCCAGCAGCCGCAGGGACTACGAGCAGTACTTC.

As concerns this clonotype: A much bigger clone sits one base away, suggesting this may be a read error. The chain recombines TRBV28 with TRBJ2-1; 9 nucleotides match TRBD2. CDR1 is MDHEN, CDR2 SYDVKM, per germline. The CDR3 consists of 14 residues. The CDR3 DNA reads as TGTGCCAGCCGACTAGCGGTTCCCTACAGTGAGCAGTTCTTC. Translation gives CASRLAVPYSEQFF.

Ten or more counts support this clonotype. The V and J genes are TRBV20-1 and TRBJ1-5; 7 nucleotides align to TRBD1. V lost 6 bases, J lost 5 bases, and 13 bases stayed unmatched. Germline V gives CDR1 DFQATT, CDR2 SNEGSKA (reference sequence). The CDR3 runs 15 residues. The CDR3 bases are TGCAGTGCCACTCGTACAGGGACAGTCCATCAGCCCCAGCATTTT. As protein: CSATRTGTVHQPQHF.

This clonotype was detected ten times or more. The rearrangement joins TRBV4-3 to TRBJ1-1; possible D gene TRBD1, 5 bases. The CDR3 length is 15 residues. Germline CDR1 is LGHNA and CDR2 is YSLEER. The ends were cut back, 1 base at V and 5 bases at J, with 14 bases in the middle. The CDR3 nucleotides are TGCGCCAGCAGCCAAGGAGGGGTACGGAATACTGAAGCTTTCTTT. Protein: CASSQGGVRNTEAFF.

Notes on this clonotype: This clone may be a read error of a much larger clone one base away. It is likely a read error, because the conserved phenylalanine at the end of the CDR3 is missing. The chain employs TRBV28 and TRBJ1-6, with TRBD1 matching 7 bases. Trimming cost V 6 bases and J 8 bases; bases outside gene matches: 4. The CDR3 has 13 residues. Germline V CDR1 and CDR2: MDHEN, SYDVKM. The chain's CDR3 is CASRQGRDSPLHI. Here the CDR3 DNA reads TGTGCCAGCAGACAGGGGCGAGATTCACCCCTCCACATT.

The J gene is TRBJ1-2, the V gene TRBV20-1, with D perhaps TRBD1 (6 bases). Trimming took 5 bases from V and 2 from J, leaving 15 bases between them. Germline V gene sequence: CDR1 DFQATT, CDR2 SNEGSKA (reference sequence). This CDR3 region has 14 residues. CDR3 amino acids: CSAPGGHLNYGYTF. CDR3 nucleotide sequence: TGCAGTGCTCCGGGGGGGCACCTGAACTATGGCTACACCTTC.

CDR3 nucleotides: TGTGCCAGCAGTCAACAGGGCTTTATCTTCGTGGACGCTTTCTTT. Amino acids: CASSQQGFIFVDAFF. This rearrangement joins TRBV28 to TRBJ1-1; weak D call: TRBD1 (6 bases). CDR1 and CDR2 (germline): MDHEN, SYDVKM. The V and J ends lost 5 bases and 11 bases respectively, with 24 bases between them. This CDR3 spans 15 amino acids.

This clonotype was seen repeatedly, ten times or more. The chain couples TRBV20-1 to TRBJ2-3, with 8 bases aligning to TRBD2. From germline, CDR1 is DFQATT and CDR2 SNEGSKA (reference sequence). The CDR3 length is 15 residues. Trimming took 1 base from V and 3 from J; bases not matched to a gene: 6. The CDR3 region is CSARALAGPTDTQYF. DNA for the CDR3: TGCAGTGCTAGAGCTTTAGCGGGGCCAACAGATACGCAGTATTTT.

The chain links TRBV29-1 to TRBJ2-1; 11 bases align to TRBD2. Germline CDR1 and CDR2: SQVTM and ANQGSEA. J was trimmed by 3 bases and V by 5 bases; bases with no gene match: 6. The CDR3 is 15 residues long. Here the CDR3 DNA reads TGCAGCGTTTCCACTAGCGGGAGAGGCTACAATGAGCAGTTCTTC. Translating gives CSVSTSGRGYNEQFF.